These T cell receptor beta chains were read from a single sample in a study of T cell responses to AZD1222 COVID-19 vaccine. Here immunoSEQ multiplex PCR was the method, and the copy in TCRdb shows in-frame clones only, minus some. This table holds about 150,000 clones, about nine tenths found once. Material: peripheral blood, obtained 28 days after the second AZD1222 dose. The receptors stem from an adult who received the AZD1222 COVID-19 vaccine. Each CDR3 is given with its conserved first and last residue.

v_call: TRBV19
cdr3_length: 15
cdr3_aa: CASSNPERDRHGYTF

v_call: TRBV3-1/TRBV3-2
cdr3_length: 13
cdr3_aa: CASSQPASYEQYF

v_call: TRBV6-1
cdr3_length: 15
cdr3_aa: CAGSEAGVPSYGYTF

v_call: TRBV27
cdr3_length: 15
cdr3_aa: CASSLGTGLDYEQYF

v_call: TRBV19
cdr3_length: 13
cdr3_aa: CASSDRENSPLHF

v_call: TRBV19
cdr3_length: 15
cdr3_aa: CASSLSGALQETQYF

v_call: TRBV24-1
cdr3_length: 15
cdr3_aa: CATSVTGGSNQPQHF

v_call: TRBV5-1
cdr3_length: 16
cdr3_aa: CASSSSATRDTGELFF

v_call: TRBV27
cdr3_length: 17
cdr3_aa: CASSSAPGLGLGDTQYF

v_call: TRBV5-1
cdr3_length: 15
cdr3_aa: CASSLTGASGNTIYF

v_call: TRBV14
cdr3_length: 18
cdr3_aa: CASSPSPVGDGPYNEQFF

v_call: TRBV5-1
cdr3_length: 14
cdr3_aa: CASSLGAGVDTQYF

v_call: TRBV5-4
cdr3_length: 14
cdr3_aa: CASSPVGSDSPLHF

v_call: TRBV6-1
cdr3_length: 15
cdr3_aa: CASSEASGSSYEQYF

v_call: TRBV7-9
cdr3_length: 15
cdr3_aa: CASSSETGGGTEAFF

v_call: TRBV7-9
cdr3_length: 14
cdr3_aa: CASSLSGVVGELFF

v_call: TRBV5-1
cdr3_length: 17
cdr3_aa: CASSFEPRGVMNTEAFF

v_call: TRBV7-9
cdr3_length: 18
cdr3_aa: CASSQLAGGFANTGELFF

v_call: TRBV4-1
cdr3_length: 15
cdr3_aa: CASSRTSGSANEQFF

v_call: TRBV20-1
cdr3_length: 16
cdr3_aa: CSASLWGGPVSYEQYF

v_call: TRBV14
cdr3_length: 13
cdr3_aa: CASSQWGNQPQHF

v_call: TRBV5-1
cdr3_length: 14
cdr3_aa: CASSLGGGYTEAFF

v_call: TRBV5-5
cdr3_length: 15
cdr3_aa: CASTPRDYSSYEQYF

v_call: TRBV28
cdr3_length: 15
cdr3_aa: CASSLSGTGGGEQFF

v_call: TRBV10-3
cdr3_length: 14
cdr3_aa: CAISSREGNQPQHF

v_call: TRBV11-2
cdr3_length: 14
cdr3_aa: CASRPPNRDNEQFF

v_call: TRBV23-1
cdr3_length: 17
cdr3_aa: CAVRVLAGGPVTGELFF

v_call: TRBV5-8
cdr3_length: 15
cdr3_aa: CASSRTGNSNQPQHF

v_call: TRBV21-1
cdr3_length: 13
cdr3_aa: CASRVHLNTEAFF

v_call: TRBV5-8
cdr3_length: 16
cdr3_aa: CASSLVLAGGGQTQYF

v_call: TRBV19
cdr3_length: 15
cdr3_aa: CASSPTPISNQPQHF

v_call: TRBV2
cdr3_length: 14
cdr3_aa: CASSEGTASYEQYF

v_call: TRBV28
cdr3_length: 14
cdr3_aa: CASSLAGGGYEQFF

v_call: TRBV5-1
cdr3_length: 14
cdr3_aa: CASSPDSSSRILFF

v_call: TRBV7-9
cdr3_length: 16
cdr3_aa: CASSLAAGVRTYEQYF

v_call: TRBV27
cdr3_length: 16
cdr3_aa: CASSPYWGRPHYGYTF

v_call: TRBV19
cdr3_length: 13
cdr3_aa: CASSMDPRDTQYF

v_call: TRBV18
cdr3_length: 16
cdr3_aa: CASSPADRGTNQPQHF

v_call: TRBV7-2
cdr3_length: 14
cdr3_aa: CASSLVRVNTEAFF

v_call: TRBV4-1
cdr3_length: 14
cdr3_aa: CASSQGVGYTEAFF

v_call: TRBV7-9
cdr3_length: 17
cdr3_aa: CASSLEGVAGDSDTQYF

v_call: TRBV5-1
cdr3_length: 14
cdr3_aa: CASSLEGTARKAFF

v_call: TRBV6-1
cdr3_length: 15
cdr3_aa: CASSDDNRGGYGYTF

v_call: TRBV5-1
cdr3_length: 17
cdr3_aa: CASSPEGGARPTDTQYF

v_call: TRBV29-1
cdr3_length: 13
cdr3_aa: CSVELPEAYGYTF

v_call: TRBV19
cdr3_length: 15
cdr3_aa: CASSMRTSNYYGYTF

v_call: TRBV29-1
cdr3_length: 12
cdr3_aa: CSVGGGNTEAFF

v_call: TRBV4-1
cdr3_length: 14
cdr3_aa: CASSLHQGNYGYTF

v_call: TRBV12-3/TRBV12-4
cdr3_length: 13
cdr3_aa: CASSFTEYNEQFF

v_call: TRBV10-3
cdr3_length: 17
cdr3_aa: CAISSRTSGSSYNEQFF

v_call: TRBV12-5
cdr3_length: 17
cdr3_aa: CASGLVGLGPGQETQYF

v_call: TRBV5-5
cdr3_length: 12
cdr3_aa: CASSLQDDEQFF

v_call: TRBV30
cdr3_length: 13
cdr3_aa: CAYSRQMNTEAFF

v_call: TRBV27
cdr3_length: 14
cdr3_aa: CASSPKGATYEQYF

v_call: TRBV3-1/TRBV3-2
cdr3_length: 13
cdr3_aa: CASQGGLYTEAFF

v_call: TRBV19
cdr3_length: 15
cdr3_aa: CASTPDRSSYNEQFF

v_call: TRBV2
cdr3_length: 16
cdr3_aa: CASSGQGAFAGNTIYF